This entry lists 6 T cell receptor beta chains sequenced from one sample in a study of cytomegalovirus exposure and HLA in healthy donors (TCRdb year 2017). The library was built by means of the immunoSEQ multiplex PCR assay. A mixture of 60 forward primers for TCR Vbeta segments and 13 reverse primers for TCR Jbeta segments was used in the multiplex PCR. Entries here come from immuneACCESS through TCRdb and include only in-frame sequences with V and J called. Some clones fail to appear in such tables; in the studies checked, an unresolved V gene covers under half of the shortfall, and the cause of the remainder is unknown. This sample's table carries 130,000 or so clones. About 2.3% of the sample is taken by the ten largest. Sequencing was done on a sample of PBMCs. The receptor set was obtained from a woman younger than 30 in good health and CMV-seronegative.

This chain uses TRBV10-3 with TRBJ1-1, with D tentatively TRBD1 (5 bases). V shed 0 bases and J shed 4 bases, with 9 bases lying between them. The CDR3 runs to 14 residues. Germline lookup yields CDR1 ENHRY and CDR2 SYGVKD. Written as DNA, the CDR3 is TGTGCCATCAGTGAGTCGTTCGGGGGCACTGAAGCTTTCTTT. Translating gives CAISESFGGTEAFF.

V usage is TRBV5-6 and J usage is TRBJ1-4; 9 bases align to TRBD1. Germline trimming cut 0 bases from V and 5 bases from J; bases unmatched to any gene: 8. CDR1 is SGHDT, CDR2 YYEEEE, per germline. This CDR3 has 17 amino acids. CDR3: CASSLGTGGGRNEKLFF. The CDR3, as DNA: TGTGCCAGCAGCTTGGGTACAGGGGGCGGAAGAAATGAAAAACTGTTTTTT.

CDR3 loop: CASSPRILTSGSYEQYF. For the CDR3, the DNA is TGTGCCAGCAGCCCCCGCATACTGACTAGCGGGTCTTACGAGCAGTACTTC. The rearrangement links TRBV4-2 to TRBJ2-7; 10 nucleotides match TRBD2. Germline CDR1 reads LGHNA; CDR2 reads YNFKEQ. The CDR3 has 17 residues. The V and J ends lost 4 bases and 4 bases, in that order; junction bases with no gene match: 13.

V is TRBV19 and J is TRBJ2-1, with D maybe TRBD1 (5 bases). Germline loops: CDR1 LNHDA, CDR2 SQIVND (reference sequence). Deletions cut 1 base from V and 0 bases from J, with 10 bases between. The CDR3 is 16 amino acids. The CDR3 is CASSIADTYSYNEQFF. As DNA, the CDR3 is TGTGCCAGTAGTATAGCGGACACTTACTCCTACAATGAGCAGTTCTTC.

The CDR3 reads CASSLTGPMNTEAFF. The CDR3 coding sequence is TGCGCCAGCAGCTTAACAGGCCCCATGAACACTGAAGCTTTCTTT. The rearrangement links TRBV5-1 to TRBJ1-1; the D gene is possibly TRBD1 (5 bases). The CDR3 consists of 15 residues. Germline V gene lookup returns CDR1 SGHRS and CDR2 YFSETQ. Trimming pared 2 bases from V and 0 bases from J, leaving 11 bases between. Supplemented by reference TRBV5-1 and TRBJ1-1, the full variable domain reads KAGVTQTPRYLIKTRGQQVTLSCSPISGHRSVSWYQQTPGQGLQFLFEYFSETQRNKGNFPGRFSGRQFSNSRSEMNVSTLELGDSALYLCASSLTGPMNTEAFFGQGTRLTVV.

The V and J genes are TRBV5-1 and TRBJ2-5; no definite D call. V lost 0 bases and J 2 bases, leaving 8 bases between the germline ends. CDR1 is SGHRS, CDR2 YFSETQ, per germline. This CDR3 comprises 14 residues. CDR3 in amino acids: CASSLAPSQETQYF. As DNA, the CDR3 is TGCGCCAGCAGCTTGGCCCCCAGTCAAGAGACCCAGTACTTC.